These 15 T cell receptor beta chains were sequenced from one sample in a study of blood T cell repertoires in COVID-19. Produced via immunoSEQ multiplex PCR; TCRdb's table is partial and in-frame only. The sample includes around 78,000 clones, 86% of them seen just once. Sample: peripheral blood. These receptors originate from a woman aged 55-69 years with acute or convalescent COVID-19.

The chain has TRBV28 and TRBJ1-6, with D perhaps TRBD1 (5 bases). This CDR3 contains 15 residues. V lost 8 bases and J lost 7, with 18 bases in between. CDR1 and CDR2 (germline): MDHEN, SYDVKM. The CDR3 DNA reads as TGTGCCAGCGAACCAAACGAGGGGAGGAATTCACCCCTCCACTTT. This encodes CASEPNEGRNSPLHF. Together with reference TRBV28 and TRBJ1-6, the CDR3 gives the full variable domain: DVKVTQSSRYLVKRTGEKVFLECVQDMDHENMFWYRQDPGLGLRLIYFSYDVKMKEKGDIPEGYSVSREKKERFSLILESASTNQTSMYLCASEPNEGRNSPLHFGNGTRLTVT.

The chain carries TRBV2 and TRBJ1-4; TRBD1 is a possible D gene (6 bases). The CDR3 covers 13 residues. Germline V gene data show CDR1 as SNHLY and CDR2 as FYNNEI. V was clipped by 7 bases and J by 8 bases, with 14 bases between them. Written as DNA, the CDR3 is TGTGCCAGCAAAACAGGGTCGGGGGAAAAACTGTTTTTT. Translating it yields CASKTGSGEKLFF.

This chain links TRBV29-1 with TRBJ2-1, with 7 positions matching TRBD2. V trimming: 8 bases; J trimming: 7 bases; junction bases outside the gene matches: 14. The germline V gene has CDR1 SQVTM and CDR2 ANQGSEA. This CDR3 region has 14 residues. The CDR3 is CSTRQRGHLNEQFF. The CDR3 DNA is TGCAGCACCCGACAGCGGGGCCATTTGAATGAGCAGTTCTTC.

The rearrangement uses TRBV19 and TRBJ2-2, with 8 bases identical to TRBD1. The junction had 7 bases not matched to a gene; V was cut back by 3 bases and J by 7 bases. Per germline, CDR1 LNHDA and CDR2 SQIVND (reference sequence). This CDR3 region has 15 residues. The CDR3, as DNA: TGTGCCAGTAGTATTGGGCAGGGGGCTTTCGGGGAGCTGTTTTTT. Amino acid sequence: CASSIGQGAFGELFF.

This chain uses TRBV11-2 with TRBJ2-7; tentative D call: TRBD2 (5 bases). The CDR3 is made up of 12 amino acids. CDR1 is SGHAT and CDR2 is FQNNGV in the germline V gene. Trimming removed 2 bases from V and 6 bases from J, with 8 bases in between. This CDR3 is CASSLYGSEQYF. The CDR3 bases are TGTGCCAGCAGCTTATATGGGAGCGAGCAGTACTTC.

This sequence joins TRBV4-2 and TRBJ2-1; maybe TRBD2 (6 bases). CDR1 and CDR2 (germline): LGHNA, YNFKEQ. The ends were cut back, 0 bases at V and 4 bases at J, with 10 bases in the middle. The CDR3 consists of 15 residues. The CDR3 protein is CASSQDTGGYNEQFF. Here the CDR3 DNA reads TGTGCCAGCAGCCAAGATACCGGGGGATACAATGAGCAGTTCTTC.

This clone is a singleton in its sample. The chain carries TRBV6-2 or TRBV6-3 and TRBJ1-5; possible D gene TRBD1, 5 bases. Germline V CDR1 and CDR2: MNHEY, SVGEGT. This CDR3 is built from 15 residues. V was shortened by 3 bases and J by 0 bases, with 9 bases between the two germline ends. CDR3: CASSYRGHSNQPQHF. CDR3 bases: TGTGCCAGCAGTTATAGGGGCCATAGCAATCAGCCCCAGCATTTT.

The sample holds one count of this clone. The chain couples TRBV30 to TRBJ1-5; tentatively, D is TRBD1 (6 bases). V shed 2 bases and J shed 2 bases, with 16 bases lying between them. The germline V gene encodes CDR1 GTSNPN and CDR2 SVGIG (reference sequence). The CDR3 covers 16 residues. The CDR3 here is CAWSKGPRQGNQPQHF. The CDR3 DNA follows: TGTGCCTGGAGTAAGGGGCCTAGACAGGGCAATCAGCCCCAGCATTTT.

The chain employs TRBV6-5 and TRBJ2-2, with a possible D match to TRBD2 (6 bases). The ends were cut back, 6 bases at V and 6 bases at J, with 8 bases in the middle. Germline values: CDR1 MNHEY, CDR2 SVGAGI. The length of the CDR3 is 12 residues. The CDR3: CASRPGAGELFF. In DNA form, the CDR3 reads TGTGCCAGCAGACCGGGAGCCGGGGAGCTGTTTTTT.

This clone appeared a single time. The genes are TRBV10-3 and TRBJ2-3, with a tentative D call TRBD1 (5 bases). The germline V and J ends were trimmed by 2 bases and 3 bases, with 9 bases remaining between them. Germline CDR1 and CDR2: ENHRY and SYGVKD. CDR3 length equals 14 residues. The chain's CDR3 is CAISEDDSTDTQYF. CDR3 DNA sequence: TGTGCCATCAGTGAGGATGACAGTACAGATACGCAGTATTTT.

The chain couples TRBV6-5 to TRBJ2-7, with a possible D match to TRBD1 (5 bases). This CDR3 spans 13 amino acids. The V gene's germline CDR1 is MNHEY and CDR2 SVGAGI. Trimming stripped 2 bases from V and 5 bases from J, with 10 bases between. In nucleotides, the CDR3 is TGTGCCAGCAGTTACGCAGGGTTCCACGAGCAGTACTTC. This translates into CASSYAGFHEQYF.

Written as DNA, the CDR3 is TGTGCCAGCAGCTTAGCCCAGGGCGTCAATCAGCCCCAGCATTTT. It is translated as CASSLAQGVNQPQHF. The chain links TRBV7-9 to TRBJ1-5, with TRBD1 as a possible D gene (5 bases). The CDR3 loop spans 15 amino acids. Between the trimmed V and J ends, which lost 0 bases and 3 bases, there was a span of 9 bases. Per germline, CDR1 SEHNR and CDR2 FQNEAQ (reference sequence).

The chain has TRBV6-5 and TRBJ2-1; D gene uncertain. Trimming left V 6 bases short and J 3 bases short, with 15 bases between. This CDR3 contains 15 residues. Germline CDR1 and CDR2: MNHEY and SVGAGI. CDR3 coding DNA: TGTGCCAGCAGAGCTCTGAACCCGGGCTACAATGAGCAGTTCTTC. Translation gives CASRALNPGYNEQFF.

The V call is TRBV29-1, the J call TRBJ2-2; 10 bases match TRBD2. The germline V gene has CDR1 SQVTM and CDR2 ANQGSEA. This CDR3 has 14 residues. V was pared by 7 bases and J by 6 bases, with 8 bases of the junction left unmatched. CDR3 protein: CSGRTSGLAGELFF. The CDR3 DNA reads TGCAGCGGGAGGACTAGCGGACTGGCCGGGGAGCTGTTTTTT.

This clone was counted only a few times. The J gene is TRBJ2-7, the V gene TRBV7-9, with a weak D call TRBD2 (7 bases). The CDR3 runs to 13 residues. The V and J ends lost 5 bases and 5 bases respectively, with 13 bases between them. Germline lookup yields CDR1 SEHNR and CDR2 FQNEAQ (reference sequence). CDR3 sequence reads: CASSPVGGDEQYF. CDR3 DNA: TGTGCCAGCAGCCCCGTAGGGGGGGACGAGCAGTACTTC.